Below are 18 T cell receptor beta chains sequenced from a single sample in a study of cytomegalovirus exposure and HLA in healthy donors. The PCR was carried out with 60 Vbeta primers and 13 Jbeta primers. Repertoires were generated with immunoSEQ multiplex PCR, while TCRdb's copy carries only in-frame clones and drops some. Here the sample spans 70,000 to 90,000 clones, around 70% being singletons. The sample was PBMCs. The receptors originated from a man between 35 and 55 years old in good health and CMV-seropositive.

The rearrangement uses TRBV11-3 and TRBJ2-7; 10 nucleotides line up with TRBD2. J lost 5 bases, V lost 7 bases, and 8 bases had no gene match. This CDR3 spans 14 amino acids. Germline CDR1 is SGHNT and CDR2 is YENEEA. DNA of the CDR3: TGTGCCAGCAAGGAGCGGGGGGGCTCTCACGAGCAGTACTTC. Protein sequence: CASKERGGSHEQYF. The whole variable domain, filled in from reference TRBV11-3 and TRBJ2-7, reads EAGVVQSPRYKIIEKKQPVAFWCNPISGHNTLYWYLQNLGQGPELLIRYENEEAVDDSQLPKDRFSAERLKGVDSTLKIQPAELGDSAVYLCASKERGGSHEQYFGPGTRLTVT.

The V gene is TRBV28, the J gene TRBJ1-2; 8 bases map to TRBD1. Losses at the gene ends were 6 bases for V and 7 bases for J; bases not matched to a gene: 10. Germline V CDR1 and CDR2: MDHEN, SYDVKM. The CDR3 extends over 14 amino acids. Here the CDR3 DNA reads TGTGCCAGCAGCCCGGACAGGGCAACTGGTGGCTACACCTTC. This codes for CASSPDRATGGYTF.

This clone was counted between two and nine times. The chain recombines TRBV18 with TRBJ1-2; D is unresolved. The CDR3 is 15 amino acids. Trimming took 3 bases from V and 0 from J, leaving 11 bases between them. CDR1 is KGHSH and CDR2 is LQKENI in the germline V gene. The CDR3 DNA sequence: TGTGCCAGCTCACCGGAGGACGGTCCTAACTATGGCTACACCTTC. Residues: CASSPEDGPNYGYTF.

Only a few counts were recorded for this clone. The V gene is TRBV15, the J gene TRBJ1-3; D is unresolved. Germline assignment: CDR1 LNHNV and CDR2 YYDKDF (reference sequence). V dropped 5 bases and J dropped 0 bases, with 8 bases sitting between them. This CDR3 comprises 14 residues. The CDR3 bases are TGTGCCACCAGCGTAAGAGGCTCTGGAAACACCATATATTTT. Amino acids: CATSVRGSGNTIYF.

This clone was found once. The V and J genes are TRBV7-2 and TRBJ2-7; possibly TRBD2 for D (5 bases). Trimming removed 6 bases from V and 1 base from J, with 13 bases in between. This CDR3 comprises 14 residues. CDR1 SGHTA and CDR2 FQGNSA come from the germline V gene. The CDR3 reads CASSSGVGSYEQYF. CDR3 sequence (DNA): TGTGCCAGCAGTTCCGGGGTGGGATCCTACGAGCAGTACTTC. Combining the CDR3 with reference TRBV7-2 and TRBJ2-7 gives the whole variable domain GAGVSQSPSNKVTEKGKDVELRCDPISGHTALYWYRQSLGQGLEFLIYFQGNSAPDKSGLPSDRFSAERTGGSVSTLTIQRTQQEDSAVYLCASSSGVGSYEQYFGPGTRLTVT.

This clone was seen at least ten times. The V and J genes are TRBV4-3 and TRBJ2-3, with 9 bases aligning to TRBD2. V was clipped by 0 bases and J by 4 bases; unmatched bases: 5. This CDR3 contains 16 residues. CDR1 is LGHNA, CDR2 YSLEER, per germline. CDR3 coding DNA: TGCGCCAGCAGCCAAGATCTGGCTAGCGGGGCAGATACGCAGTATTTT. Translating it yields CASSQDLASGADTQYF.

This clone was found a few times. The genes are TRBV7-8 and TRBJ1-4, with D perhaps matching TRBD1 (5 bases). The CDR3 extends over 14 amino acids. The germline V gene has CDR1 SGHVS and CDR2 FQNEAQ. V lost 5 bases to trimming and J lost 8 bases, with 15 bases between them. The CDR3 protein is CASSVSTATEKLFF. CDR3 nucleotides: TGTGCCAGCAGCGTTTCGACAGCTACCGAAAAACTGTTTTTT.

The gene calls are TRBV27 and TRBJ2-5, with TRBD2 as a possible D gene (5 bases). CDR1 MNHEY and CDR2 SMNVEV come from the germline V gene (reference sequence). This CDR3 comprises 12 residues. V lost 7 bases, J lost 0 bases, and 6 bases lay in between. The CDR3 loop reads CASKDYQETQYF. The CDR3 DNA is TGTGCCAGCAAGGACTACCAAGAGACCCAGTACTTC.

This clone has just a few counts. Here the CDR3 reads CASPGQNLNNYGYTF. CDR3 DNA sequence: TGTGCCAGCCCCGGACAGAATCTAAATAACTATGGCTACACCTTC. The chain combines TRBV6-1 with TRBJ1-2; weak D call: TRBD1 (6 bases). Trimming cost V 8 bases and J 1 base, with 17 bases left between them. The germline V gene encodes CDR1 MNHNS and CDR2 SASEGT. The CDR3 consists of 15 residues.

This rearrangement joins TRBV7-9 to TRBJ2-7; TRBD1 aligns across 9 bases. After removal of 5 bases from V and 5 bases from J, the junction contained 22 bases not matched to a gene. The CDR3 contains 19 residues. Germline V gene sequence: CDR1 SEHNR, CDR2 FQNEAQ (reference sequence). CDR3 DNA: TGTGCCAGCAGCGTAGTGGTTTTAGTTGGGGACAGGGTCGGCGACGAGCAGTACTTC. Its translation: CASSVVVLVGDRVGDEQYF.

The V call is TRBV28, the J call TRBJ1-2; 7 bases align to TRBD1. The germline V gene has CDR1 MDHEN and CDR2 SYDVKM. The CDR3 is 14 amino acids. J gave up 7 bases and V 5 bases, and 10 bases lay outside the gene matches. The CDR3 loop reads CASSDDRVYSGYTF. In DNA form, the CDR3 reads TGTGCCAGCAGTGACGACAGGGTATATTCTGGCTACACCTTC.

The rearrangement uses TRBV5-4 and TRBJ2-7; 9 bases are a match to TRBD2. CDR1 and CDR2 from the germline V gene are SGHNT and YYREEE (reference sequence). Germline trimming cut 7 bases from V and 2 bases from J; bases unmatched to any gene: 7. The CDR3 is made up of 14 amino acids. The CDR3 here is CASHYRGGAYEQYF. The CDR3 DNA sequence: TGTGCCAGCCATTACCGCGGGGGGGCCTACGAGCAGTACTTC.

The chain has TRBV10-3 and TRBJ2-1; 9 bases match TRBD2. The trim removed 3 bases at V and 5 bases at J, leaving 5 bases unmatched. CDR3 length: 15 residues. CDR1 is ENHRY and CDR2 is SYGVKD in the germline V gene. The CDR3 reads CAISEGGGADNEQFF. The CDR3 DNA reads TGTGCCATCAGTGAAGGCGGGGGGGCCGACAATGAGCAGTTCTTC.

The chain couples TRBV9 to TRBJ1-4, with 7 bases matching TRBD1. CDR3 size: 14 residues. Germline V CDR1 and CDR2: SGDLS, YYNGEE. Trimming took 4 bases from V and 4 from J; bases not matched to a gene: 4. In nucleotides, the CDR3 is TGTGCCAGCAGCCCAGGGGACAGTAATGAAAAACTGTTTTTT. Protein: CASSPGDSNEKLFF.

This clone was counted only a few times. This chain connects TRBV6-6 to TRBJ2-3; tentatively, D is TRBD1 (5 bases). The CDR3 has 13 amino acids. V was cut by 6 bases and J by 2 bases, with 9 bases left in between. Looked up from germline, CDR1 is MNHNY and CDR2 is SVGAGI (reference sequence). The CDR3 protein is CASRGGATDTQYF. The CDR3 DNA reads TGTGCCAGCAGGGGTGGGGCCACAGATACGCAGTATTTT.

The chain links TRBV2 to TRBJ2-7; 8 positions agree with TRBD2. The CDR3 contains 14 residues. Germline values: CDR1 SNHLY, CDR2 FYNNEI. V lost 6 bases to trimming and J lost 1 base; unmatched junction nucleotides: 5. The CDR3: CASSRGGTSYEQYF. DNA of the CDR3: TGTGCCAGCAGCCGGGGGGGGACTTCCTACGAGCAGTACTTC.

There are a few counts of this clone. The chain uses TRBV6-6 and TRBJ2-7; possibly TRBD2 for D (6 bases). Trimming took 0 bases from V and 3 from J, leaving 12 bases between them. The CDR3 covers 15 residues. Germline CDR1 is MNHNY and CDR2 is SVGAGI (reference sequence). The DNA for the CDR3 is TGTGCCAGCAGTTACTCTGTGGAGGGTGGCTACGAGCAGTACTTC. Its translation is CASSYSVEGGYEQYF.

This sequence joins TRBV18 and TRBJ2-1, with D tentatively TRBD2 (5 bases). V lost 4 bases, J lost 8 bases, and 15 bases lay in between. This CDR3 region has 14 residues. CDR1 is KGHSH, CDR2 LQKENI, per germline. The CDR3 sequence is CASSLFGSGDEQFF. CDR3 in DNA: TGTGCCAGCTCACTCTTTGGGTCCGGGGATGAGCAGTTCTTC.